This T cell receptor beta chain derives from a study of blood T cell repertoires in COVID-19. V was trimmed by 5 bases and J by 5 bases, leaving 12 bases between them. The germline V gene has CDR1 MNHEY and CDR2 SVGAGI. CDR3 length: 13 amino acids. Produced via immunoSEQ multiplex PCR; TCRdb's table is partial and in-frame only. This sample carries some 250,000 clones, 80% to 90% of them seen once, and the ten largest clones take 1.9%. The rearrangement uses TRBV6-5 and TRBJ2-5, with a weak D call TRBD1 (5 bases). Sequencing used PBMCs or T cells enriched from blood (not recorded which). This clonotype originated in a woman in her forties or fifties who had recovered from COVID-19. CDR3: CASSPRGWETQYF. Here the CDR3 DNA reads TGTGCCAGCAGTCCTAGGGGATGGGAGACCCAGTACTTC.